The 25 T cell receptor beta chains in this list originate from one sample, sequenced in a study of T-cell memory formation after mild COVID-19. One entry per CDR3 protein, called by TCRdb with MiXCR from the 5' RACE reads. This sample has roughly 110,000 distinct CDR3 sequences, with approximately 15% found just once. The sequencing input was PBMCs or a T cell subset sorted from them (not recorded which). The receptors stem from a man between 18 and 35 years old who had mild COVID-19 (a few samples of this study predate the infection). Cell type and time point are not known.

This clonotype was counted a few times. The chain recombines TRBV11-3 with TRBJ2-1, with D tentatively TRBD1 or TRBD2 (5 bases each). The CDR3 totals 15 residues. Germline V CDR1 and CDR2: SGHNT, YENEEA. V was shortened by 2 bases and J by 8 bases, with 16 bases between the two germline ends. The CDR3 loop is CASSLRDVGYDEQFF. As DNA, the CDR3 is TGTGCCAGCAGCTTAAGGGACGTTGGGTACGATGAGCAGTTCTTC.

The gene calls are TRBV7-9 and TRBJ1-1, with TRBD1 matching 7 bases. Germline trimming cut 3 bases from V and 1 base from J; bases unmatched to any gene: 5. CDR3 length: 15 amino acids. Germline assignment: CDR1 SEHNR and CDR2 FQNEAQ (reference sequence). As DNA, the CDR3 is TGTGCCAGCAGCTTTCGCGGGACAGAGAACACTGAAGCTTTCTTT. Translated: CASSFRGTENTEAFF.

This clonotype was detected a few times. J is TRBJ2-7 and V is TRBV6-2 or TRBV6-3; no reliable D call. CDR1 is MNHEY and CDR2 is SVGEGT in the germline V gene. V was clipped by 0 bases and J by 0 bases, with 15 bases between them. The CDR3 is 17 residues long. CDR3 amino acids: CASSYSTNTASSYEQYV. Written as DNA, the CDR3 is TGTGCCAGCAGTTACTCGACCAATACGGCCAGCTCCTACGAGCAGTACGTC.

This clonotype appeared many times. The chain is built from TRBV6-5 and TRBJ2-2; D remains unclear. V lost 0 bases, J lost 5 bases, and 1 base lay in between. The CDR3 is 12 residues long. Germline V gives CDR1 MNHEY, CDR2 SVGAGI. This CDR3 is CASSYSTGELFF. The CDR3 DNA sequence: TGTGCCAGCAGTTACTCAACCGGGGAGCTGTTTTTT.

In its sample, this clonotype was seen a few times. Mismatch with germline at one junction end may stem from a read error. The genes are TRBV20-1 and TRBJ1-1; 7 nucleotides match TRBD1. CDR3 size: 14 residues. Germline V gene data show CDR1 as DFQATT and CDR2 as SNEGSKA (reference sequence). Here the CDR3 reads CSARETGRNTEAFF. CDR3 nucleotide sequence: TGCAGTGCTCGAGAGACAGGGAGGAACACTGAAGCTTTCTTT.

This clonotype has ten or more counts. V and J are TRBV27 and TRBJ2-7; D remains unclear. In germline, CDR1 is MNHEY, CDR2 SMNVEV (reference sequence). The CDR3 sequence is 14 residues long. V shed 1 base and J shed 2 bases, with 9 bases lying between them. The CDR3 spells CASSLYPPAYEQYF. The CDR3 region has the DNA TGTGCCAGCAGTTTATACCCCCCAGCCTACGAGCAGTACTTC.

This clonotype showed up just a few times. The chain joins TRBV6-6 to TRBJ2-7; D is unresolved. Per the germline V gene, CDR1 is MNHNY and CDR2 is SVGAGI (reference sequence). V shed 6 bases and J shed 7 bases, with 13 bases lying between them. This CDR3 region has 12 residues. DNA of the CDR3: TGTGCCAGCAGCGCTGGGGTAGGAGAGCAGTACGTC. This translates into CASSAGVGEQYV.

V usage is TRBV6-2 or TRBV6-3 and J usage is TRBJ2-7; no firm D call. Germline V gene lookup returns CDR1 MNHEY and CDR2 SVGEGT. V lost 0 bases to trimming and J lost 6 bases, with 9 bases between them. The CDR3 extends over 13 amino acids. CDR3 amino acids: CASSYSNAAEQYV. In nucleotides, the CDR3 is TGTGCCAGCAGTTACTCGAATGCAGCCGAGCAGTACGTC.

The chain is built from TRBV7-3 and TRBJ1-1; TRBD1 matches at 8 bases. The germline gives CDR1 SGHTA, CDR2 FQGTGA. Germline trimming cut 3 bases from V and 6 bases from J; bases unmatched to any gene: 9. The CDR3 spans 15 residues. The CDR3 region is CASSLTGALDAEAFF. The CDR3 DNA sequence: TGTGCCAGCAGCTTGACAGGGGCCCTAGATGCTGAAGCTTTCTTT.

A few counts support this clonotype. This rearrangement joins TRBV4-3 to TRBJ2-1, with 13 bases matching TRBD2. V gave up 1 base and J gave up 7 bases; unmatched junction bases: 7. Germline V gene sequence: CDR1 LGHNA, CDR2 YSLEER. This CDR3 is 17 amino acids long. CDR3 residues: CASSQGTSGGAENEQFF. The CDR3, as DNA: TGCGCCAGCAGCCAAGGCACTAGCGGGGGGGCTGAGAATGAGCAGTTCTTC.

This clonotype was seen ten or more times. The chain has TRBV29-1 and TRBJ2-3, with no clear D. V shed 6 bases and J shed 3 bases, with 16 bases lying between them. The CDR3 is made up of 14 amino acids. Germline values: CDR1 SQVTM, CDR2 ANQGSEA. The CDR3 region is CSVAGFDGTDTQYF. DNA for the CDR3: TGCAGCGTCGCCGGGTTCGACGGGACAGATACGCAGTATTTT.

This clonotype was seen a few times. The CDR3: CASSLLQTSHNEQFF. CDR3 DNA: TGTGCCAGCAGCTTATTACAGACGTCTCACAATGAGCAGTTCTTC. The V and J genes are TRBV7-6 and TRBJ2-1; D not certain. This CDR3 region has 15 residues. V was trimmed by 2 bases and J by 5 bases, leaving 13 bases between them. Germline loops: CDR1 SGHVS, CDR2 FNYEAQ. The full variable domain, its missing parts supplied by reference TRBV7-6 and TRBJ2-1, is GAGVSQSPRYKVTKRGQDVALRCDPISGHVSLYWYRQALGQGPEFLTYFNYEAQQDKSGLPNDRFSAERPEGSISTLTIQRTEQRDSAMYRCASSLLQTSHNEQFFGPGTRLTVL.

The gene calls are TRBV6-2 or TRBV6-3 and TRBJ2-7; D is uncertain. Germline CDR1 reads MNHEY; CDR2 reads SVGEGT. The CDR3 totals 14 residues. Deletions cut 0 bases from V and 0 bases from J, with 6 bases between. In nucleotides, the CDR3 is TGTGCCAGCAGTTACTCCTGGGACTCCTACGAGCAGTACTTC. Protein product: CASSYSWDSYEQYF.

This clonotype was found a few times. The J gene is TRBJ2-1, the V gene TRBV6-5, with D possibly TRBD1 on 5 matching bases. This CDR3 has 14 residues. V lost 2 bases to trimming and J lost 2 bases, with 7 bases between them. Germline CDR1 and CDR2: MNHEY and SVGAGI. DNA of the CDR3: TGTGCCAGCAGTTACAGGGGAACCTACAATGAGCAGTTCTTC. It translates to CASSYRGTYNEQFF.

The rearrangement links TRBV5-1 to TRBJ1-3, with D tentatively TRBD1 (5 bases). CDR3 length: 14 residues. Germline values: CDR1 SGHRS, CDR2 YFSETQ. V gave up 1 base and J gave up 11 bases, with 16 bases separating them. The CDR3 DNA is TGCGCCAGCAGCTTGCTAGGGGCTGATAATCCCATATATTTT. Translating it yields CASSLLGADNPIYF. The full variable domain, rest sourced from reference TRBV5-1 and TRBJ1-3, is KAGVTQTPRYLIKTRGQQVTLSCSPISGHRSVSWYQQTPGQGLQFLFEYFSETQRNKGNFPGRFSGRQFSNSRSEMNVSTLELGDSALYLCASSLLGADNPIYFGEGSWLTVV.

This clonotype has only a few counts. The rearrangement links TRBV4-2 to TRBJ1-1, with D tentatively TRBD1 (6 bases). The length of the CDR3 is 16 residues. CDR1 is LGHNA and CDR2 is YNFKEQ in the germline V gene. The V end lost 1 base, the J end lost 0 bases, and 12 bases lay between the germline ends. As DNA, the CDR3 is TGTGCCAGCAGCCAAGCCCCAGGGGTCATGAACACTGAAGCTTTCTTT. Its translation: CASSQAPGVMNTEAFF.

V is TRBV5-4 and J is TRBJ2-1; the D is unclear. The V end lost 0 bases, the J end lost 3 bases, and 10 bases lay between the germline ends. Germline loops: CDR1 SGHNT, CDR2 YYREEE (reference sequence). This CDR3 has 15 residues. The CDR3 DNA reads as TGTGCCAGCAGCTTGGTGTCCCCCCTCTACAATGAGCAGTTCTTC. As protein: CASSLVSPLYNEQFF.

In this sample, this clonotype turned up a few times. The CDR3: CASSWGGGGNEQFF. As DNA, the CDR3 is TGCGCCAGCAGCTGGGGTGGAGGGGGCAATGAGCAGTTCTTC. The chain employs TRBV5-1 and TRBJ2-1; D may match TRBD1 or TRBD2 (6 bases each). Germline V gene sequence: CDR1 SGHRS, CDR2 YFSETQ. Trimming pared 3 bases from V and 6 bases from J, leaving 13 bases between. The CDR3 contains 14 residues.

This clonotype was counted only a few times. The rearrangement uses TRBV6-1 and TRBJ2-5; 7 nucleotides match TRBD1. The CDR3 runs 17 residues. The germline V gene encodes CDR1 MNHNS and CDR2 SASEGT. The V gene end was trimmed by 2 bases and the J gene end by 5 bases; junction bases not matched to a gene: 14. CDR3 sequence (DNA): TGTGCCAGCAGTGAACGAAGGACAGGTAGTTTACAGGAGACCCAGTACTTC. This encodes CASSERRTGSLQETQYF.

This clonotype was seen a handful of times. The chain carries TRBV4-3 and TRBJ2-3, with 10 bases fitting TRBD1. CDR1 is LGHNA and CDR2 is YSLEER in the germline V gene. With 0 bases clipped from V and 3 bases from J, the junction kept 3 bases outside the gene matches. The CDR3 spans 16 residues. CDR3 loop: CASSQERDRGTDTQYF. CDR3 DNA sequence: TGCGCCAGCAGCCAAGAACGGGACAGGGGAACAGATACGCAGTATTTT.

There are a few counts of this clonotype. This rearrangement joins TRBV20-1 to TRBJ1-2; D perhaps matches TRBD1 (6 bases). Germline V gives CDR1 DFQATT, CDR2 SNEGSKA (reference sequence). V lost 0 bases to trimming and J lost 7 bases, with 12 bases between them. The CDR3 runs 13 residues. Here the CDR3 reads CSARDVGAFGYTF. The CDR3 DNA is TGCAGTGCTAGAGATGTGGGGGCCTTTGGCTACACCTTC.

This sequence joins TRBV10-2 and TRBJ2-5; D is perhaps TRBD1 or TRBD2 (5 bases each). This CDR3 is built from 15 residues. Germline V CDR1 and CDR2: WSHSY, SAAADI. V lost 8 bases and J 0 bases, leaving 16 bases between the germline ends. CDR3 residues: CASSKGPPYQETQYF. The CDR3 DNA sequence: TGCGCCAGCTCTAAGGGACCACCGTACCAAGAGACCCAGTACTTC.

This clonotype was seen a handful of times. V and J are TRBV9 and TRBJ1-6; a possible D gene is TRBD1 (6 bases). The CDR3 covers 15 residues. V shed 4 bases and J shed 6 bases, with 14 bases lying between them. Looked up from germline, CDR1 is SGDLS and CDR2 is YYNGEE. The CDR3 DNA reads TGTGCCAGCAGCCCTCGAGACAGGCTTAATTCACCCCTCCACTTT. As protein: CASSPRDRLNSPLHF.

The genes are TRBV27 and TRBJ1-6; D is uncertain. Germline CDR1 reads MNHEY; CDR2 reads SMNVEV (reference sequence). Trimming removed 6 bases at V and 7 bases at J, with 13 bases between. The CDR3 is 14 amino acids. The CDR3 bases are TGTGCCAGCAGCCCGGGATTGGGGAATTCACCCCTCCACTTT. It is translated as CASSPGLGNSPLHF.

The J gene is TRBJ1-5, the V gene TRBV4-1; tentative D call: TRBD1 (6 bases). V was trimmed by 4 bases and J by 11 bases, leaving 12 bases between them. Germline CDR1 MGHRA, CDR2 YSYEKL. This CDR3 comprises 12 residues. The chain's CDR3 is CASSPPGGTQHF. The CDR3 nucleotides are TGCGCCAGCAGCCCCCCCGGGGGCACCCAGCATTTT.